The rows below give T cell receptor beta chains drawn from one sample of a study of cytomegalovirus exposure and HLA in healthy donors. Clones were read by immunoSEQ multiplex PCR, and TCRdb kept only the in-frame ones, dropping some. Of fewer than 150,000 clones in the sample, around 83% were seen once. Sample: PBMCs. The source of these receptors is a woman in her 30s in good health and CMV-seropositive. Each CDR3 is given with its conserved first and last residue. D genes are given only for firm matches. Only some rows state a clone size, as once, few, many or a class for expanded clones.

J: TRBJ1-2
D: -
size: -
V: TRBV30
DNA: TGTGCCTCGAGGAGGGTTAACTATGGCTACACCTTC
CDR3: CASRRVNYGYTF

J: TRBJ1-6
D: -
size: once
V: TRBV6-6
DNA: TGTGCCAGCAGTCCTCGGGGGGAGGGATCGAATTCACCCCTCCACTTT
CDR3: CASSPRGEGSNSPLHF

J: TRBJ1-3
D: -
size: once
V: TRBV29-1
DNA: TGCAGCGTTAGGGGTCCCATCGGAAACACCATATATTTT
CDR3: CSVRGPIGNTIYF

J: TRBJ2-2
D: TRBD1
size: once
V: TRBV6-1
DNA: TGTGCCAGCAATCAGACAGGGTTGAGCGGGGAGCTGTTTTTT
CDR3: CASNQTGLSGELFF

J: TRBJ1-3
D: -
size: few
V: TRBV7-9
DNA: TGTGCCAGCAACCCCGCCGCGGGAAACACCATATATTTT
CDR3: CASNPAAGNTIYF

J: TRBJ2-4
D: -
size: -
V: TRBV2
DNA: TGTGCCAGCAGTGAAGTTACAAAAAACATTCAGTACTTC
CDR3: CASSEVTKNIQYF

J: TRBJ1-1
D: TRBD1
size: -
V: TRBV7-3
DNA: TGTGCCAGCAGCTTGACAGGGGTGGACACTGAAGCTTTCTTT
CDR3: CASSLTGVDTEAFF

J: TRBJ1-2
D: -
size: -
V: TRBV2
DNA: TGTGCCAGCAGCCAGGGAATTTATGGCTACACCTTC
CDR3: CASSQGIYGYTF

J: TRBJ2-5
D: -
size: -
V: TRBV7-9
DNA: TGTGCCAGCAGCGAACAGGGTGGGAGAGAGACCCAGTACTTC
CDR3: CASSEQGGRETQYF

J: TRBJ2-1
D: TRBD2
size: few
V: TRBV7-7
DNA: TGTGCCAGCAGCTTAGGACTAGCGGGGGGGCCCAATGAGCAGTTCTTC
CDR3: CASSLGLAGGPNEQFF

J: TRBJ2-1
D: TRBD2
size: -
V: TRBV28
DNA: TGTGCCAGCAGTACCTCGGGAGCGGGAGGGGGTGAGCAGTTCTTC
CDR3: CASSTSGAGGGEQFF

J: TRBJ2-5
D: TRBD2
size: -
V: TRBV5-4
DNA: TGTGCCAGCAGTCCTAGCGGGGGGTCCCCCTTAGGGACCCAGTACTTC
CDR3: CASSPSGGSPLGTQYF

J: TRBJ2-7
D: -
size: -
V: TRBV10-3
DNA: TGTGCCATCCGGACACCGAGCTCCTACGAGCAGTACTTC
CDR3: CAIRTPSSYEQYF

J: TRBJ2-5
D: -
size: -
V: TRBV11-1
DNA: TGTGCCAGCAGCTTAGAGCCCGCCCGACGACGACAGCCAGGGACCCAGTACTTC
CDR3: CASSLEPARRRQPGTQYF

J: TRBJ1-5
D: -
size: -
V: TRBV4-2
DNA: TGTGCCAGCAGCCATGCGGGGGCTAAAGGAAATCAGCCCCAGCATTTT
CDR3: CASSHAGAKGNQPQHF

J: TRBJ1-4
D: TRBD1
size: -
V: TRBV2
DNA: TGTGCCAGCAGTAGGGACAGGGAAGCAACTAATGAAAAACTGTTTTTT
CDR3: CASSRDREATNEKLFF

J: TRBJ2-3
D: TRBD1
size: few
V: TRBV2
DNA: TGTGCCAGCAGTGAAGTGGGACAGAGCACAGATACGCAGTATTTT
CDR3: CASSEVGQSTDTQYF

J: TRBJ2-5
D: -
size: -
V: TRBV28
DNA: TGTGCCAGCAGTTTAGTGACACAAGAGACCCAGTACTTC
CDR3: CASSLVTQETQYF

J: TRBJ2-3
D: -
size: few
V: TRBV30
DNA: TGTGCCTGGACTCCGCAGGGGACCGGACTAGAGTTT
CDR3: CAWTPQGTGLEF

J: TRBJ1-2
D: TRBD1
size: few
V: TRBV5-4
DNA: TGTGCCAGCAGCTTCGGGACAGGGAGCTATGGCTACACCTTC
CDR3: CASSFGTGSYGYTF

J: TRBJ1-4
D: -
size: -
V: TRBV18
DNA: TGTGCCAGCTCACCAGGACAGAATGAAAAACTGTTTTTT
CDR3: CASSPGQNEKLFF

J: TRBJ2-1
D: TRBD2
size: -
V: TRBV6-5
DNA: TGTGCCAGCAGTTACGGGGGCGGGGGGGGTGAGCAGTTCTTC
CDR3: CASSYGGGGGEQFF

J: TRBJ1-6
D: -
size: -
V: TRBV27
DNA: TGTGCCAGCAGTTTAGGCCAGGGACTCGAGAATTCACCCCTCCACTTT
CDR3: CASSLGQGLENSPLHF